This TCR beta chain appears in the sequencing data of a study of blood T cells in healthy people across ages. The study's findings and limits: For the donors, CMV status was unknown and possibly confounded expanded clonotype changes.

It was with a sample-barcoded 5' primer and a J-beta primer mix that a second PCR of roughly 6 to 12 cycles was run. Each CDR3 protein gets one entry after TCRdb re-called the 5' RACE reads with MiXCR. The sample has about 640,000 distinct CDR3 sequences; 58% are singletons. A remark on this clonotype: Antigen unknown.

CDR1 and CDR2 (germline): LNHNV, YYDKDF (reference sequence). CDR3 length equals 14 residues. The V end was cut by 0 bases, the J end by 4 bases, with 6 bases between. Per sample, at least 6 micrograms of total RNA were extracted. This TCR was recovered from a man between 60 and 75 years old in good health. V and J are TRBV15 and TRBJ1-4, with D uncertain. The sample was blood. The CDR3 is CATSREGFNEKLFF. In DNA form, the CDR3 reads TGTGCCACCAGCAGAGAAGGGTTTAATGAAAAACTGTTTTTT.